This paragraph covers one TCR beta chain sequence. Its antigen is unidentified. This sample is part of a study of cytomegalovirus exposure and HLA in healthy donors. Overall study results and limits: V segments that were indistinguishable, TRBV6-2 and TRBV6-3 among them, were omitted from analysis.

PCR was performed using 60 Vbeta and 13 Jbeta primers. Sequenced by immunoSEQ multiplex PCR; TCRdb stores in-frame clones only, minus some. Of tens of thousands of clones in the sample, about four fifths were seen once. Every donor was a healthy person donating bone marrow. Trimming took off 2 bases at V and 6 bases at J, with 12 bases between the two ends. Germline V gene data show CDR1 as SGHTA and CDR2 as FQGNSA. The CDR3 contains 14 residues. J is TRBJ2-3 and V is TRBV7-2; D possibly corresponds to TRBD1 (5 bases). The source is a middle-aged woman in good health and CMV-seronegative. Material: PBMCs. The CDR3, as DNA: TGTGCCAGCAGCTTATTCCAGGGCAGCGATACGCAGTATTTT. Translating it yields CASSLFQGSDTQYF.